These 10 T cell receptor beta chains share one sample of origin, sequenced in a study of graft-versus-host responses after intestinal transplantation. For these TCRs, the target antigens are not known. Only in-frame clones appear in the TCRdb table, and some are missing; sequencing was by immunoSEQ multiplex PCR. The table has 90,000 to 120,000 clones, 80% to 90% seen once. The material was unstimulated CD4+ T cells sorted from spleen or lymph node cells, obtained before transplant. The receptor source for this set is a human donor who was the organ donor for an intestinal transplant.

The V gene is TRBV7-2, the J gene TRBJ2-7, with 8 bases fitting TRBD2. Germline V CDR1 and CDR2: SGHTA, FQGNSA. The ends lost 0 bases at V and 4 bases at J; junction bases unmatched: 5. This CDR3 has 15 residues. This chain's CDR3 is CASSLARGRQYEQYF. The CDR3 coding sequence is TGTGCCAGCAGCTTAGCCCGCGGGAGGCAGTACGAGCAGTACTTC.

CDR3 protein: CASSLGYGQGKETQYF. The CDR3 region has the DNA TGCGCCAGCAGCTTGGGGTATGGACAGGGCAAAGAGACCCAGTACTTC. This chain links TRBV5-1 with TRBJ2-5, with 8 bases fitting TRBD1. CDR1 and CDR2 (germline): SGHRS, YFSETQ. CDR3 length: 16 residues. Trimming removed 0 bases from V and 3 bases from J; junction bases left unmatched: 7.

The V and J genes are TRBV18 and TRBJ2-5; 7 bases map to TRBD2. The CDR3 length is 13 residues. The J segment lost 5 bases and the V segment lost 3 bases, leaving 3 bases of the junction unmatched. Germline CDR1 KGHSH, CDR2 LQKENI. This CDR3 reads CASSPQGGETQYF. For the CDR3, the DNA is TGTGCCAGCTCACCCCAGGGAGGGGAGACCCAGTACTTC.

J is TRBJ2-7 and V is TRBV11-2; weak D call: TRBD1 (5 bases). The germline V gene encodes CDR1 SGHAT and CDR2 FQNNGV. Trimming took off 5 bases at V and 1 base at J, with 15 bases between the two ends. The CDR3 totals 15 residues. Here the CDR3 reads CASSPRPGRSYEQYF. CDR3 DNA sequence: TGTGCCAGCAGCCCCCGGCCAGGGCGTTCCTACGAGCAGTACTTC.

The chain employs TRBV10-3 and TRBJ2-1, with D possibly matching TRBD2 (6 bases). The CDR3 has 16 residues. With 7 bases removed from V and 0 bases from J, the gap between germline ends came to 16 bases. Germline V gene data show CDR1 as ENHRY and CDR2 as SYGVKD. CDR3 amino acids: CAINPTGAGSYNEQFF. DNA of the CDR3: TGTGCCATCAACCCGACGGGAGCTGGCTCCTACAATGAGCAGTTCTTC.

The CDR3 loop is CASSLDKTNYGYTF. The CDR3 bases are TGTGCCAGCAGCTTGGACAAAACTAACTATGGCTACACCTTC. This chain uses TRBV5-4 with TRBJ1-2, with D unclear. There are 14 residues in the CDR3. V dropped 0 bases and J dropped 0 bases, with 6 bases sitting between them. The germline gives CDR1 SGHNT, CDR2 YYREEE (reference sequence).

The gene calls are TRBV5-4 and TRBJ2-3; D uncertain. This CDR3 has 12 amino acids. Trimming removed 4 bases at V and 6 bases at J, with 9 bases between. Germline V lookup: CDR1 SGHNT, CDR2 YYREEE (reference sequence). The CDR3 sequence: CASSGARDTQYF. For the CDR3, the DNA is TGTGCCAGCAGCGGAGCCCGGGATACGCAGTATTTT.

The chain carries TRBV5-1 and TRBJ2-5; 9 bases fit TRBD1. CDR1 is SGHRS, CDR2 YFSETQ, per germline. The V gene end was trimmed by 8 bases and the J gene end by 4 bases; junction bases not matched to a gene: 3. The CDR3 has 12 residues. In nucleotides, the CDR3 is TGCGCCAGTACAGGGGGCGGAGAGACCCAGTACTTC. This translates into CASTGGGETQYF. Filled out from reference TRBV5-1 and TRBJ2-5, the complete variable domain reads KAGVTQTPRYLIKTRGQQVTLSCSPISGHRSVSWYQQTPGQGLQFLFEYFSETQRNKGNFPGRFSGRQFSNSRSEMNVSTLELGDSALYLCASTGGGETQYFGPGTRLLVL.

This chain links TRBV4-1 with TRBJ1-3; no firm D call. The germline V gene has CDR1 MGHRA and CDR2 YSYEKL. The CDR3 covers 16 residues. Deletions cut 2 bases from V and 0 bases from J, with 11 bases between. The CDR3 here is CASSQQTGDSGNTIYF. CDR3 DNA sequence: TGCGCCAGCAGCCAACAGACCGGGGACTCTGGAAACACCATATATTTT.

The chain carries TRBV7-9 and TRBJ2-7; D might be TRBD2 (6 bases). The germline V gene encodes CDR1 SEHNR and CDR2 FQNEAQ (reference sequence). CDR3 length equals 14 residues. V was cut by 0 bases and J by 7 bases, with 13 bases left in between. CDR3 DNA sequence: TGTGCCAGCAGCTTAGCTCCGGGTGGGGGGGAGCAGTACTTC. It codes for CASSLAPGGGEQYF.